This T cell receptor (beta chain) was sequenced for a study of cytomegalovirus exposure and HLA in healthy donors (dated by TCRdb to 2015 to 2018). Looking at the study overall: An earlier analysis of some 620 of the donors reported approximately 280 Gb of sequence data and approximately 120 million unique TCR beta sequences obtained from around 170 million T cells. Because of strong linkage in the cohort, a handful of DR-DQ haplotypes were treated as single units for association and clustering. The study aimed to test whether cataloging public T cell receptors could reveal signatures of past pathogen exposure. An early release that covered 500 to 800 HLA-typed donors contained approximately 320 gigabases of sequencing data and 65 million to 100 million unique TCR sequences. A later genetic analysis used genome-wide SNP genotypes for about three fifths of the roughly 700 donors, treating that subset as a discovery cohort. The later analysis used no new phenotypic data to find candidate immune exposures, relying instead on TCR beta sequences and their occurrence across donors. The number of typed donors differed by locus: roughly 620-630 for A, B, C, DRB1 and DQB1; 522 for DQA1; approximately 610 for DPA1; and about 450 for DPB1. Class I and class II HLA loci were covered by the typing at four-digit resolution. Donor age, sex, ethnicity and CMV serostatus were collected together with the repertoire data. High-throughput TCR immunosequencing, statistical association of individual TCRs with disease status, and machine learning were combined to predict cytomegalovirus infection status. Of the roughly 400 genotyped donors, 65% to 90% fell in the genetic ancestry cluster associated with self-reported Caucasian donors. All discovery cohort repertoires had been generated on a single sequencing platform. A separate validation cohort of more than 100 different subjects was used in addition to the approximately 640-subject first cohort. On average, about 200,000 unique TCR beta nucleotide sequences were sequenced per donor among 300 to 500 genotyped donors of the cohort, with around 19% of those sequences being non-productive. An earlier analysis of 587 of the donors applied high-throughput TCR beta sequencing to assess whether each TCR beta V gene segment acted as functional or pseudogenic. The study profiled the T cell repertoires of more than 500 subjects by immunosequencing and related them to cytomegalovirus serostatus. In a later analysis, previously published TCR beta repertoires from some 640 donors were re-analyzed and high-resolution HLA genotyping was added so that TCR occurrence patterns could be studied. The study at large found these results: A further reported finding was that TCR beta sequences accurately predicted the HLA-A and HLA-B alleles for most subjects in the first cohort. The authors suggested that the approach could potentially be extended to other disease states and immunological phenotypes. In a later analysis, TCR association rates were found to vary across HLA loci, with the most associated TCRs seen for DRB1 alleles and the fewest for HLA-C alleles. In a later analysis, several top co-occurrence clusters were reported to appear linked to parvovirus B19, influenza, CMV and Epstein-Barr virus. Because HLA typing was missing for some donors at each locus, association tests included only the typed subset. The study gave a list of 150 to 200 TCR beta chains associated with cytomegalovirus. A later genetic analysis associated a missense DCLRE1C variant with V-gene and J-gene trimming of TCR beta chains, and an independent cohort replicated the association. When HLA alleles, especially DR and DQ, strongly co-occurred, attributing TCR associations to individual alleles was difficult. At a false discovery rate of 0.05, a later analysis linked about 16,000 TCR beta sequences to specific HLA alleles. A cluster of highly shared sequence variants was judged likely to represent a technical artifact of the sequencing pipeline. CMV serostatus was the only immune exposure information available for the cohort. According to a later genetic analysis, donors in an Asian-associated ancestry cluster had fewer N-insertions in productive TCRs than the roughly 670-donor mean. In an earlier analysis of 587 of the donors, most TCR beta V segments appeared in productive rearrangements about 87% or about 30% of the time, broadly matching IMGT annotations. Most CMV-associated TCR beta chains appeared to be HLA-restricted in a later analysis, and the HLA associations seemed to be driven largely by CMV exposure. Sequencing depth was assumed to be roughly uniform across donors in the presence/absence analyses, though that assumption may not hold. This cohort had only TCR beta chains sequenced, and the lack of alpha or paired-chain data limited which features could be detected. The classifier was reported to diagnose cytomegalovirus status with high specificity and sensitivity in both the original and validation cohorts. In vitro tests confirmed that a few of the cytomegalovirus-associated TCR beta chains recognize cytomegalovirus antigens. Correlated functional status among segregating V segments might be attributable to linkage disequilibrium, but an unknown experimental factor could not be ruled out. The earlier analysis of around 600 of the donors excluded roughly 17 rarely observed V segments, including chromosome 9 orphons, because counts were too low. Across donors, most TCR sequences were observed very rarely, whereas some public TCRs were present in many individuals. The 87-base-pair reads could not distinguish some IMGT-functional V segments, including TRBV6-2 and TRBV6-3, so those segments were excluded. In a later analysis, HLA-associated TCR beta chains were found to be more clonally expanded and to have lower generation probabilities than equally common non-associated chains.

CDR1 MNHEY and CDR2 SVGAGI are derived from the germline V gene. The CDR3 holds 14 amino acids from the cysteine to the phenylalanine. The kept DNA is CDR3 alone, 42 bases in frame from the first base. Relative to germline, V is 8 bases shorter and J is 0 bases shorter, with 10 bases between their ends. Note on this clone: What this receptor recognizes is not known. No per-base quality is available; no much larger clone lies one base away.

In total, approximately 610 healthy bone marrow donors made up the cohort. All cohort members were sampled while nominally healthy, although unrecorded immune exposures were likely present. The donor tested CMV seropositive and was one of the 289 seropositive cohort members. A peripheral blood sample was provided by each donor, and peripheral blood mononuclear cells were used for TCR beta sequencing. Genomic DNA was extracted from the blood cell samples with the Qiagen DNeasy Blood Extraction Kit. The protocol used for the library was the immunoSEQ multiplex PCR assay. A mixture of 60 forward primers for TCR Vbeta segments and 13 reverse primers for TCR Jbeta segments was used in the multiplex PCR. The CDR3 region of rearranged TCR beta genes was amplified from genomic DNA by a multiplex PCR assay. The amplified TCR beta libraries were sequenced on the Illumina HiSeq System as 87-base-pair reads. Processing in the source paper ran as follows. A later analysis tallied some 79 million unique TCR beta chains across the 700 or so repertoires, and about 10 million of those chains were shared by two or more donors. To remove PCR and sequencing errors, raw reads were error-corrected and collapsed into unique sequences using a nearest-neighbor algorithm that merged closely related sequences. To assign V, D and J gene segments, CDR3 sequences were aligned to IMGT reference sequences. For a sequence to be retained, a match of at least six nucleotides to both a V gene segment and a J gene segment was required. Rearrangements were classified as productive when the CDR3 lacked stop codons and remained in frame with V and J, and all other rearrangements were classified as non-productive. Following IMGT convention, CDR3 was defined as the stretch from the second conserved V-encoded cysteine to the conserved J-encoded phenylalanine. Sequences without an unambiguous match to a single V gene segment were excluded from the earlier analysis of 450 to 750 of the donors. An earlier analysis of fewer than 650 of the donors classified V segments as functional when productive rearrangements were above 56.7% and as segregating when the standard deviation between donors was above 5%. A statistical classification framework was built to diagnose cytomegalovirus status from the catalog of TCR beta chain sequences. In a later analysis, TCR nucleotide sequences were compared against IMGT/GENE-DB human TR gene sequences so that V and J genes could be assigned. Using the TCRdist pipeline, a later analysis assigned CDR3 sequences along with most-parsimonious VDJ recombination scenarios. In a later analysis, each TCR beta chain was defined by its CDR3 amino acid sequence together with its V-gene family, and reads without a unique V-gene family were excluded. As a way to deal with suspected cross-contamination and a sequencing artifact, a later analysis dropped approximately 590 nucleotide sequences that were highly shared and had low generation probability. A later analysis calculated a clonal expansion index for each public chain from normalized within-repertoire ranks of inferred template counts. In a later analysis, generation probabilities were computed using a VDJ recombination model fitted to out-of-frame rearrangements, and the results were checked against IGoR. In a later analysis, hypergeometric tests were used to score TCR-TCR, TCR-HLA and TCR-CMV co-occurrence, with a repertoire-size bias correction applied to TCR pairs. False discovery rates were estimated in a later analysis by permuting HLA or CMV assignments 20 times. In a later analysis, co-occurring TCRs were grouped using DBSCAN, and TCRdist sequence similarity was added for clustering within HLA-allele-positive subsets. Repertoires with fewer than 30,000 or more than 120,000 public chains, plus five repertoires with anomalous nucleotide sharing, were excluded from co-occurrence clustering. TCRdb stores this immuneACCESS table with in-frame sequences only. Part of the clones is absent; in the studies checked, under half of the shortfall reflects unresolved V genes, and no reason is known for the rest. For V, J and clone size, that table is used; D and trimming come from the DNA. For this sample the table gives over 150,000 clones, of which over 65% were detected only once. The ten largest account for about 1.4% of the sample.

The sequenced material came from PBMCs. This receptor was identified in a woman in her 30s in good health and CMV-seropositive. This sequence uses TRBV6-5 and TRBJ2-2, with the identity of the D gene unclear. The bases read TGTGCCAGCCAGTTAGAGGCGAACACCGGGGAGCTGTTTTTT. Its translation reads: CASQLEANTGELFF.